These 2 T cell receptor beta chains originate from one sample sequenced in a study of blood T cell repertoires in COVID-19. Produced via immunoSEQ multiplex PCR; TCRdb's table is partial and in-frame only. Among approximately 170,000 clones listed, more than 75% were seen once. Sequenced input: peripheral blood. The receptors here all came from a man between 65 and 79 years old with acute or convalescent COVID-19.

The chain has TRBV27 and TRBJ2-7, with 10 nucleotides matching TRBD1. The CDR3 has 15 residues. Germline values: CDR1 MNHEY, CDR2 SMNVEV (reference sequence). V lost 5 bases, J lost 7 bases, and 11 bases stayed unmatched. DNA for the CDR3: TGTGCCAGCAGTCATCGACAGGGGGCAGACGGGGAGCAGTACTTC. Translation gives CASSHRQGADGEQYF.

The V call is TRBV11-2, the J call TRBJ1-5; TRBD1 might be the D (5 bases). Germline CDR1 SGHAT, CDR2 FQNNGV. CDR3 length: 12 residues. V shed 6 bases and J shed 7 bases, with 10 bases lying between them. The CDR3 sequence: CASSPGGQPQHF. The CDR3 region has the DNA TGTGCCAGCAGTCCCGGGGGGCAGCCCCAGCATTTT.